This record looks at one T cell receptor beta chain sequence and its context. Its target is unknown. These data are taken from a study of T cells after yellow fever vaccination. Study-wide results and limits: Abundant bulk-population clonotypes could contaminate the FACS-sorted repertoires. The CD4 compartment and the CD8 compartment contained a small share of clonotypes in common.

The CDR3 extends over 14 amino acids. V gave up 6 bases and J gave up 4 bases; unmatched junction bases: 8. TCRdb recomputed calls from the 5' RACE reads with MiXCR, one row per CDR3 protein. The top ten hold about 40% of the sample, which has 150,000 to 200,000 distinct CDR3 sequences, roughly 9% seen once. The receptor's source is a young man who received the YFV17D yellow fever vaccine. The chain recombines TRBV12-3 or TRBV12-4 with TRBJ1-1; 7 bases agree with TRBD1. Sample: CD8+ T cells sorted from PBMCs, taken 45 days after the yellow fever booster vaccination. The CDR3 region is CASRQGGPTTEAFF. CDR3 nucleotide sequence: TGTGCCAGCAGGCAAGGGGGCCCAACCACTGAAGCTTTCTTT.